This TCR beta chain stems from a study of regulatory T cells in long-lasting Graves disease. At the level of the study: Less than 3 months of antithyroid drugs had been taken by newly diagnosed Graves' patients. Findings of the study overall: Having only a small sample size may have limited accuracy.

Construction of the TCR beta libraries employed iRepertoire HTBI primers in conjunction with Arm-PCR of CDR3 regions. Original processing notes: Across samples, more than 55 TRBV and about 15 TRBJ segments were found. TCRdb re-called the multiplex PCR reads through MiXCR, storing one row per CDR3 protein. The V and J calls were determined by TCRdb, not by the authors. The sample yields about 450,000 distinct CDR3 sequences, 13% to 15% seen once. The time point is: newly diagnosed GD, antithyroid drugs for less than 3 months. Preparation of the TCR library used RNA extracted from PBMCs. Ten or more counts support this clonotype. Its antigen remains unknown. These same records also appear under a second study, on T cells in Graves' hyperthyroidism and ophthalmopathy.

The source is a woman aged 50 to 60 with Graves disease. The sample was peripheral blood mononuclear cells (PBMCs), taken at new diagnosis, from a patient treated with antithyroid drugs.

CDR3: CASSQGNNEQFF. For the CDR3, the DNA is TGTGCCAGCAGCCAAGGAAACAATGAGCAGTTCTTC. The chain has TRBV3-1 and TRBJ2-1; D remains ambiguous. V lost 1 base to trimming and J lost 5 bases, with 3 bases between them. Looked up from germline, CDR1 is LGHDT and CDR2 is YNNKEL (reference sequence). CDR3 length equals 12 residues.